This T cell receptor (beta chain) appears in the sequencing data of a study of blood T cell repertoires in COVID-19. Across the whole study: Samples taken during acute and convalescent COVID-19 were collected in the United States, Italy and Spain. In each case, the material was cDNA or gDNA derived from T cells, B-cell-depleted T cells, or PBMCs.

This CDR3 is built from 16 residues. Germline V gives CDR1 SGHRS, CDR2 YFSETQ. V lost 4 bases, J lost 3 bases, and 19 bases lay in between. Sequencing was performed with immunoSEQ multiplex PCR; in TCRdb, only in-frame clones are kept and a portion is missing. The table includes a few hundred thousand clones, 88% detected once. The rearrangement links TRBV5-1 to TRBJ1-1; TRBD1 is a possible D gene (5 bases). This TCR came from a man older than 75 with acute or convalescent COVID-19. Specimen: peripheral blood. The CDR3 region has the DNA TGCGCCAGCAGCCACGGGGGTGGCGGGGTCGACACTGAAGCTTTCTTT. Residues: CASSHGGGGVDTEAFF. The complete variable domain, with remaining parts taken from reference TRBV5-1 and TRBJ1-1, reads KAGVTQTPRYLIKTRGQQVTLSCSPISGHRSVSWYQQTPGQGLQFLFEYFSETQRNKGNFPGRFSGRQFSNSRSEMNVSTLELGDSALYLCASSHGGGGVDTEAFFGQGTRLTVV.